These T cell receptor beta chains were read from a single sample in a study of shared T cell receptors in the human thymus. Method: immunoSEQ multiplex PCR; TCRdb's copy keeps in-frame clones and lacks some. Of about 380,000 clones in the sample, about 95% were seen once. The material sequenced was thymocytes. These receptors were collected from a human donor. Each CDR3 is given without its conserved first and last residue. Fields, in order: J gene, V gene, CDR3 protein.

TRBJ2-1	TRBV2	ASSVKWGEQF
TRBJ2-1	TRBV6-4	ASSAAGGRNEQF
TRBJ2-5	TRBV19	ASSRPPYSGRAKETQY
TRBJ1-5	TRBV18	ASSRGSGQADNQPQH
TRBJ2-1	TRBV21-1	ASSRIGSRSNEQF
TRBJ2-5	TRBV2	ASRRGGWREGLETQY
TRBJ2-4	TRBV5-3	ARSPPNDRAKNIQY
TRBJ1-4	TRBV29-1	SARFGTANEKLF
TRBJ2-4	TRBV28	ASSSLTSGRVKNIQY
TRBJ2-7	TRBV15	ATSRNQAGPYEQY
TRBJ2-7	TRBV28	ASSLGQGSNYEQY
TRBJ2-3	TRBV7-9	ASSLIATTDTQY
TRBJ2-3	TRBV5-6	ASSLAGPVTTDTQY
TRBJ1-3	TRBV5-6	ASSPRQANTIY
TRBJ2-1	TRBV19	ASSGSSYNEQF
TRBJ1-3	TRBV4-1	ASSQNREANTIY
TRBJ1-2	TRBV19	ASSPRDKRTGYGYT
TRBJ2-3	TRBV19	ASSGPGLGLAVTDTQY
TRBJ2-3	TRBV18	ASSLPGQGITDTQY
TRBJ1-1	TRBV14	ASSQVHRNTEAF
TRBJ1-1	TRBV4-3	ASSQEGPGAENTEAF
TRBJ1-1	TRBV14	ASSPRGEGDFAF
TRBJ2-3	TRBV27	ASSFGRPRQGATDTQY
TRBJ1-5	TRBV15	ATSRDEGTGDNQPQH
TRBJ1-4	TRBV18	ASSPSEQPNGSTNEKLF
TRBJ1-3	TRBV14	ASSQERRLDGTERFSGNTIY
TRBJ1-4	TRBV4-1	ASSQAVREKLF
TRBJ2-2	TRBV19	ASSPGTRARTGELF
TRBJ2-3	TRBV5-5	ASSFSLAGGPRGQY
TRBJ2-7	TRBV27	ASSPRRRGSYEQY
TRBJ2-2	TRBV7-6	ASSLPGQGETSSTGELF
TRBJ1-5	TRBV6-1	ASRASNQPQH
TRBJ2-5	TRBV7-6	ASRSKFRETQY
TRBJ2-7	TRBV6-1	ASSNLVYEQY
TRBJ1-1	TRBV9	ASSAAGIMNTEAF
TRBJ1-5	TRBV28	ASSLRAGGQPQH
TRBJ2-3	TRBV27	ASSPTPLAGGPIYHTDTQY
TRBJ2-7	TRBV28	ASSGTGYPPYEQY
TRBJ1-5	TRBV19	ASTNVDGTGGGKDQPQH
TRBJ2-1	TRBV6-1	ASSFFAGLQF
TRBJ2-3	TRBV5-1	ASSLVGGAGDRAQY
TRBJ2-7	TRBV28	ASSPTTGMSYEQY
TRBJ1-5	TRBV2	ASSDYRGKTDQPQH
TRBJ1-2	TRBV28	ASSLWDRFYGYT